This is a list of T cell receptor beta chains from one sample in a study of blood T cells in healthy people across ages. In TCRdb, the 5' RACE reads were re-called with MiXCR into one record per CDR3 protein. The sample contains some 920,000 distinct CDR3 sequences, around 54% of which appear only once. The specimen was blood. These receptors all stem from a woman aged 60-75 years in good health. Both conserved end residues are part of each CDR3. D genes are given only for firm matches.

CDR3: CASSLVSENTEAFF
V: TRBV5-1
J: TRBJ1-1
D: NA

CDR3: CASSREQGIVFGYTF
V: TRBV7-9
J: TRBJ1-2
D: TRBD1

CDR3: CASSLSGYRGGNQPQHF
V: TRBV7-2
J: TRBJ1-5
D: NA

CDR3: CATSRDLSSSGLQETQYF
V: TRBV15
J: TRBJ2-5
D: TRBD2

CDR3: CASSLFLAGFGTDTQYF
V: TRBV7-2
J: TRBJ2-3
D: TRBD2

CDR3: CASSYSTRLGTDTQYF
V: TRBV6-6
J: TRBJ2-3
D: NA

CDR3: CASTTEGQPQHF
V: TRBV6-6
J: TRBJ1-5
D: NA

CDR3: CASSKLAGDSETQYF
V: TRBV18
J: TRBJ2-5
D: TRBD2

CDR3: CASSPRSRGGGYGYTF
V: TRBV11-2
J: TRBJ1-2
D: NA

CDR3: CASSSIVVYEQYF
V: TRBV7-9
J: TRBJ2-7
D: NA

CDR3: CASSQVGYDELGQETQYF
V: TRBV4-1
J: TRBJ2-5
D: NA

CDR3: CSARGTELQPQHF
V: TRBV20-1
J: TRBJ1-5
D: TRBD1

CDR3: CASSLEAGRVYEQYF
V: TRBV7-2
J: TRBJ2-7
D: TRBD2

CDR3: CARVFSGLTSYNEQFF
V: TRBV19
J: TRBJ2-1
D: TRBD2

CDR3: CSVSGTSGQNEQFF
V: TRBV29-1
J: TRBJ2-1
D: TRBD2

CDR3: CSAPLAGPDTQYF
V: TRBV20-1
J: TRBJ2-3
D: TRBD2

CDR3: CASSPGANGVKNIQYF
V: TRBV9
J: TRBJ2-4
D: NA

CDR3: CSAFGTGVRYGYTF
V: TRBV29-1
J: TRBJ1-2
D: TRBD1

CDR3: CASSRLRDSYEQYF
V: TRBV18
J: NA
D: TRBD1

CDR3: CATSKGQAPYEQYF
V: TRBV24-1
J: TRBJ2-7
D: TRBD1

CDR3: CASSPLARSSYEQYF
V: TRBV4-2
J: TRBJ2-7
D: NA

CDR3: CASRSFEKLFF
V: TRBV2
J: TRBJ1-4
D: NA

CDR3: CASRTTAGELFF
V: TRBV2
J: TRBJ2-2
D: NA

CDR3: CRGRLESTEAFF
V: TRBV29-1
J: TRBJ1-1
D: NA

CDR3: CASGKVPLGYTF
V: TRBV28
J: TRBJ1-2
D: NA

CDR3: CAISDRSAGDEQYF
V: TRBV10-3
J: TRBJ2-7
D: TRBD2

CDR3: CASSLLGVSGETQYF
V: TRBV7-9
J: TRBJ2-5
D: NA

CDR3: CASSPYRSPLPSGRFHEQYF
V: TRBV11-2
J: TRBJ2-7
D: TRBD2

CDR3: CASSYSRGEGRGLAKNMQYF
V: TRBV6-2/TRBV6-3
J: TRBJ2-4
D: TRBD2

CDR3: CASSTGWADTQYF
V: TRBV12-3/TRBV12-4
J: TRBJ2-3
D: NA

CDR3: CASSPLPGTNNEQFF
V: TRBV5-1
J: TRBJ2-1
D: TRBD2

CDR3: CASRPGGTDTQYF
V: TRBV28
J: TRBJ2-3
D: NA

CDR3: CASIGQKDQETQYF
V: TRBV5-1
J: TRBJ2-5
D: NA

CDR3: CASTMRDRDFEQYF
V: TRBV12-3/TRBV12-4
J: TRBJ2-7
D: TRBD1

CDR3: CARTVYEQYF
V: TRBV27
J: NA
D: NA

CDR3: CTSSQDRGSLNEQFF
V: TRBV4-1
J: TRBJ2-1
D: TRBD1

CDR3: CASSPGTARDTQYF
V: TRBV11-2
J: TRBJ2-3
D: NA